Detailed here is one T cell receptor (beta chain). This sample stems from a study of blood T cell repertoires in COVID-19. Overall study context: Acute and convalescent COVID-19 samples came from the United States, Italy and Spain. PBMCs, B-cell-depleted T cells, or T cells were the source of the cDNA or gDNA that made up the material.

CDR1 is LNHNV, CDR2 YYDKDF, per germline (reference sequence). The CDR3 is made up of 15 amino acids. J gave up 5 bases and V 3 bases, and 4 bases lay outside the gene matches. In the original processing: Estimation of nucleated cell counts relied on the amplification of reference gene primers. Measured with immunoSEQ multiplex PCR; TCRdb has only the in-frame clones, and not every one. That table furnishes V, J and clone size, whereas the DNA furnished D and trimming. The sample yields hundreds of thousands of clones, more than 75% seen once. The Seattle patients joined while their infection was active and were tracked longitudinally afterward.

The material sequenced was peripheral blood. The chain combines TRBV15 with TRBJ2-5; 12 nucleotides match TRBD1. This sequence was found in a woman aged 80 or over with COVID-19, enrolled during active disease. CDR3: CATSRGDRGLETQYF. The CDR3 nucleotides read TGTGCCACCAGCAGGGGGGACAGGGGGCTGGAGACCCAGTACTTC.